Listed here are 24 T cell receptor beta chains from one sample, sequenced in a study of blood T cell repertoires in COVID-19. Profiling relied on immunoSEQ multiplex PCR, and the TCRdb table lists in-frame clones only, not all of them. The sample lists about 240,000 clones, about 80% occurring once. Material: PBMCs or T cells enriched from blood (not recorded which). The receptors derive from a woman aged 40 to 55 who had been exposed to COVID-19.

Here the CDR3 DNA reads TGTGCCAGCATTCCTGGGGGGGTTTCAATCGAGACCCAGTACTTC. Translating it yields CASIPGGVSIETQYF. The chain employs TRBV2 and TRBJ2-5; 7 bases are a match to TRBD2. The trim removed 7 bases at V and 5 bases at J, leaving 13 bases unmatched. Germline V gene data show CDR1 as SNHLY and CDR2 as FYNNEI. CDR3 length: 15 residues.

The CDR3 sequence: CAIGPAGQPQHF. For the CDR3, the DNA is TGTGCCATCGGCCCCGCGGGTCAGCCCCAGCATTTT. The chain employs TRBV6-2 or TRBV6-3 and TRBJ1-5; D gene ambiguous. The length of the CDR3 is 12 residues. CDR1 and CDR2 (germline): MNHEY, SVGEGT. The germline V and J ends were trimmed by 10 bases and 6 bases, with 13 bases remaining between them.

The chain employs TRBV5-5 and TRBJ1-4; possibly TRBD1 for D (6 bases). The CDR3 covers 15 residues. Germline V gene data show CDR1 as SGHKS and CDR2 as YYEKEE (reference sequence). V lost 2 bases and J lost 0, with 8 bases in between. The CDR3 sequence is CASSLGGATNEKLFF. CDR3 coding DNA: TGTGCCAGCAGCTTAGGGGGAGCAACTAATGAAAAACTGTTTTTT.

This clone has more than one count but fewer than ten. The CDR3: CASSPGGGYTGELFF. The CDR3 DNA sequence: TGTGCCAGCAGCCCGGGGGGAGGTTACACCGGGGAGCTGTTTTTT. V is TRBV9 and J is TRBJ2-2, with TRBD2 matching over 7 bases. CDR1 and CDR2 from the germline V gene are SGDLS and YYNGEE. The CDR3 consists of 15 residues. The V segment lost 4 bases and the J segment 3 bases; nucleotides outside the gene matches: 6.

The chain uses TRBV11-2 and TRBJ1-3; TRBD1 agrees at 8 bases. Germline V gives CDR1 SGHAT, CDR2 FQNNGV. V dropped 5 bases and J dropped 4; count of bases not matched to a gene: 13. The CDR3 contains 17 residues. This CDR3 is CASSDQRRGLTGNTIYF. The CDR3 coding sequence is TGTGCCAGCAGCGATCAACGCAGGGGGCTAACCGGAAACACCATATATTTT.

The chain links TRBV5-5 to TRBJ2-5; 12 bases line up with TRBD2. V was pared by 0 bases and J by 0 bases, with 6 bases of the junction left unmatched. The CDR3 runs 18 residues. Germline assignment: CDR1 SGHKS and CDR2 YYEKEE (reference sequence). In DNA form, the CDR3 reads TGTGCCAGCAGCTTGGAACTAGCGGGGGGCCCTTACCAAGAGACCCAGTACTTC. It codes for CASSLELAGGPYQETQYF.

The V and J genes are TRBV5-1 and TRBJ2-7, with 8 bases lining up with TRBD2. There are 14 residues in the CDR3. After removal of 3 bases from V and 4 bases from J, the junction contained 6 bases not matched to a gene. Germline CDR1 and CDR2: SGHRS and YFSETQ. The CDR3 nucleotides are TGCGCCAGCAGCTGGGGACTAGATCCGTACGAGCAGTACTTC. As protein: CASSWGLDPYEQYF.

The DNA of the CDR3 is TGTGCCAGCAGCTTAGGGGACAGGTCCTATAATTCACCCCTCCACTTT. It yields the protein CASSLGDRSYNSPLHF. The gene calls are TRBV7-8 and TRBJ1-6; 8 positions match TRBD1. Germline V gene data show CDR1 as SGHVS and CDR2 as FQNEAQ. Trimming took 1 base from V and 1 from J; bases not matched to a gene: 0. The CDR3 extends over 16 amino acids.

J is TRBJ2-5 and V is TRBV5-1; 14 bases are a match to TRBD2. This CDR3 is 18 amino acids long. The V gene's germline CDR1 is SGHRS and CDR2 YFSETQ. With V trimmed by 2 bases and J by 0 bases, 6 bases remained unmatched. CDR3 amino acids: CASSLKGTSGGHQETQYF. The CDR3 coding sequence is TGCGCCAGCAGCTTAAAAGGGACTAGCGGGGGCCACCAAGAGACCCAGTACTTC.

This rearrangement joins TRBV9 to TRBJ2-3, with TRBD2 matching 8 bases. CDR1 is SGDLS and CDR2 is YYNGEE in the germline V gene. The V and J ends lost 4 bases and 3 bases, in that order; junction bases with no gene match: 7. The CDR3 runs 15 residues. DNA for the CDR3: TGTGCCAGCAGCTTCTACGGGGGGGGGACAGATACGCAGTATTTT. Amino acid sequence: CASSFYGGGTDTQYF.

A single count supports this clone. The chain's CDR3 is CASSQLGTSGQETQYF. Written as DNA, the CDR3 is TGCGCCAGCAGCCAACTAGGGACTAGCGGGCAAGAGACCCAGTACTTC. J is TRBJ2-5 and V is TRBV4-3, with 12 bases identical to TRBD2. Germline V lookup: CDR1 LGHNA, CDR2 YSLEER. The V and J ends lost 2 bases and 2 bases, in that order; junction bases with no gene match: 3. The CDR3 runs to 16 residues.

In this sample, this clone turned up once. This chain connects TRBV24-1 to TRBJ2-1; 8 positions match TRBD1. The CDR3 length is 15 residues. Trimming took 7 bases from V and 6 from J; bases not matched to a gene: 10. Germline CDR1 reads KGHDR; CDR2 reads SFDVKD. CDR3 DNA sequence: TGTGCCACCAGCCGGACAGGGCCCTTCGTCAATGAGCAGTTCTTC. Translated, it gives CATSRTGPFVNEQFF.

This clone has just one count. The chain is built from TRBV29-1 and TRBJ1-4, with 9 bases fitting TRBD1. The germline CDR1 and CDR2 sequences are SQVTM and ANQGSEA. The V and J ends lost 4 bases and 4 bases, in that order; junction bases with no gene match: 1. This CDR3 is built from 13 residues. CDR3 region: CSVADRGNEKLFF. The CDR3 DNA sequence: TGCAGCGTTGCGGACAGGGGTAATGAAAAACTGTTTTTT.

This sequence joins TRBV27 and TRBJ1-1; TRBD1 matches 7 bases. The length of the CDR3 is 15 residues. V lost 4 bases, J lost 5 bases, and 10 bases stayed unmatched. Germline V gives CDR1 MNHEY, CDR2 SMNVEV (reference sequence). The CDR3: CASSWYRAGGTEAFF. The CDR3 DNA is TGTGCCAGCAGTTGGTATAGGGCAGGGGGAACTGAAGCTTTCTTT.

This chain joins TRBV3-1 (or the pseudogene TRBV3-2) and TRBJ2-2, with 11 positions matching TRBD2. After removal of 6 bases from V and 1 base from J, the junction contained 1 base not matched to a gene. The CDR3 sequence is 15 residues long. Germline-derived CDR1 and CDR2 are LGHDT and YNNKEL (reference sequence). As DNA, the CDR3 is TGTGCCAGCAGTCTAGCGGGGGGGAACACCGGGGAGCTGTTTTTT. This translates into CASSLAGGNTGELFF.

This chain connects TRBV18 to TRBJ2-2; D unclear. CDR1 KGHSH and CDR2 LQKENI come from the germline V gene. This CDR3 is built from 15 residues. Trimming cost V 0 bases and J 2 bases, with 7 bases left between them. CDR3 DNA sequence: TGTGCCAGCTCACCACCAACACGAAACACCGGGGAGCTGTTTTTT. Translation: CASSPPTRNTGELFF. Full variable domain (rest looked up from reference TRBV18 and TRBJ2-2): NAGVMQNPRHLVRRRGQEARLRCSPMKGHSHVYWYRQLPEEGLKFMVYLQKENIIDESGMPKERFSAEFPKEGPSILRIQQVVRGDSAAYFCASSPPTRNTGELFFGEGSRLTVL.

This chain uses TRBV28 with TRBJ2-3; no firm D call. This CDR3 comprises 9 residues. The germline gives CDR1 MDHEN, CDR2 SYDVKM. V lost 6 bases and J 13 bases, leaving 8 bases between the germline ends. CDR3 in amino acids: CASSPPEYF. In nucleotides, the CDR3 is TGTGCCAGCAGCCCCCCGGAGTATTTT.

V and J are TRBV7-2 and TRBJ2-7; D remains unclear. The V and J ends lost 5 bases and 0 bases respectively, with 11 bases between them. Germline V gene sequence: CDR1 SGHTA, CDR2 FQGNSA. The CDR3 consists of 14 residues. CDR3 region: CASSNPPNSYEQYF. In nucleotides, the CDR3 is TGTGCCAGCAGCAACCCCCCTAACTCCTACGAGCAGTACTTC.

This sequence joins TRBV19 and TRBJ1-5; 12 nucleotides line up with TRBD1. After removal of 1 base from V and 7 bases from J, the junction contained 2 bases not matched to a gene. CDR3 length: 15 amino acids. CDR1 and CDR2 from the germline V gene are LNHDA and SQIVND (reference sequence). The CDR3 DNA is TGTGCCAGTAGTATAGGGGACAGGGGGCAACAGCCCCAGCATTTT. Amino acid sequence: CASSIGDRGQQPQHF.

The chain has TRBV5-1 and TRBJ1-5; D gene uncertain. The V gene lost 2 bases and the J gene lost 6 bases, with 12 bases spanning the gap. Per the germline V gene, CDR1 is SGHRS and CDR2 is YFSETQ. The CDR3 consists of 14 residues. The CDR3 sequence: CASSFSLGGQPQHF. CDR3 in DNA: TGCGCCAGCAGCTTCTCGCTCGGAGGTCAGCCCCAGCATTTT.

Written as DNA, the CDR3 is TGTGCCAGCAGCGTAGAGGGACTAGCGGGAAACATTCAGTACTTC. This sequence encodes CASSVEGLAGNIQYF. V gene TRBV9 combines with J gene TRBJ2-4; the match to TRBD2 covers 12 bases. The trim removed 0 bases at V and 6 bases at J, leaving 1 base unmatched. The CDR3 runs 15 residues. Per the germline V gene, CDR1 is SGDLS and CDR2 is YYNGEE.

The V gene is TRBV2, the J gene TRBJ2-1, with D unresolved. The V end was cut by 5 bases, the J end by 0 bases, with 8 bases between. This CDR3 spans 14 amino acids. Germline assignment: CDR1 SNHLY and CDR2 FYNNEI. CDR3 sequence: CASSRQSSYNEQFF. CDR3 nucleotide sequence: TGTGCCAGCAGTCGACAAAGCTCCTACAATGAGCAGTTCTTC.

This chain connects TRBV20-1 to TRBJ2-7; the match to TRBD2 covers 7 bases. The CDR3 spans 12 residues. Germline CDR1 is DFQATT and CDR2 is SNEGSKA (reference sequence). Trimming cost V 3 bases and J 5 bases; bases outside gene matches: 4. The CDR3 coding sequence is TGCAGTGCTAGTGCGGGGGTGGACGAGCAGTACTTC. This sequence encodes CSASAGVDEQYF.

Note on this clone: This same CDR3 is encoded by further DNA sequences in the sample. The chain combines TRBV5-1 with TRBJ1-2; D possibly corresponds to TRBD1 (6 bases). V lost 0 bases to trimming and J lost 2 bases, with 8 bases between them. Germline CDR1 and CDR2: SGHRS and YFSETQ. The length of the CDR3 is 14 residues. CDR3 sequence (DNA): TGCGCCAGCAGCTTGGGGCAGGGGAACTATGGCTACACCTTC. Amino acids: CASSLGQGNYGYTF.